The 6 T cell receptor beta chains below were found in one sample sequenced in a study of blood T cell repertoires in COVID-19. Here immunoSEQ multiplex PCR was the method, and the copy in TCRdb shows in-frame clones only, minus some. This sample has some 140,000 clones; roughly 80% occur once, and the top ten carry approximately 30%. The specimen sequenced was peripheral blood. These TCRs come from a woman aged 55-69 years with acute or convalescent COVID-19.

The table lists this clone with a few counts. The chain has TRBV18 and TRBJ1-2, with unresolved D. CDR1 KGHSH and CDR2 LQKENI come from the germline V gene. This CDR3 comprises 16 residues. Trimming shortened V by 0 bases and J by 2 bases, and 13 bases separated the two germline ends. CDR3 in amino acids: CASSPPGGRANYGYTF. CDR3 in DNA: TGTGCCAGCTCACCACCAGGAGGGCGAGCGAACTATGGCTACACCTTC.

V is TRBV21-1 and J is TRBJ1-1. TRBV21-1 is a recognized pseudogene. The CDR3 is made up of 13 amino acids. The CDR3 spells CASSKGRLGEAFF. Written as DNA, the CDR3 is TGTGCCAGCAGCAAAGGGCGGTTGGGTGAAGCTTTCTTT.

This clone was found a few times. The chain uses TRBV5-5 and TRBJ2-7; D unresolved. CDR3 size: 16 residues. V was pared by 1 base and J by 0 bases, with 14 bases between. Germline V gene lookup returns CDR1 SGHKS and CDR2 YYEKEE (reference sequence). CDR3 DNA sequence: TGTGCCAGCAGCTTGTCCCCCGCGGCTAGCTCCTACGAGCAGTACTTC. This gives the protein CASSLSPAASSYEQYF.

This clone was detected only a few times. The chain recombines TRBV7-2 with TRBJ1-1, with 7 bases fitting TRBD1. Looked up from germline, CDR1 is SGHTA and CDR2 is FQGNSA. The junction had 7 bases not matched to a gene; V was cut back by 4 bases and J by 5 bases. The CDR3 has 14 amino acids. The CDR3 reads CASSSRQGQTEAFF. CDR3 sequence (DNA): TGTGCCAGCAGCTCCCGACAGGGACAAACTGAAGCTTTCTTT.

The chain couples TRBV18 to TRBJ1-1; TRBD1 matches at 8 bases. There are 13 residues in the CDR3. The trim removed 3 bases at V and 8 bases at J, leaving 5 bases unmatched. Germline CDR1 and CDR2: KGHSH and LQKENI. CDR3 in DNA: TGTGCCAGCTCACCGATTGACAGGGGCGAAGCTTTCTTT. It yields the protein CASSPIDRGEAFF.

The genes are TRBV19 and TRBJ1-5; a weak D match, TRBD1 (6 bases). The CDR3 contains 15 residues. In germline, CDR1 is LNHDA, CDR2 SQIVND (reference sequence). Trimming left V 7 bases short and J 0 bases short, with 13 bases between. The CDR3 here is CASTPGDYSNQPQHF. The CDR3 DNA is TGTGCCAGTACCCCAGGGGATTATAGCAATCAGCCCCAGCATTTT.